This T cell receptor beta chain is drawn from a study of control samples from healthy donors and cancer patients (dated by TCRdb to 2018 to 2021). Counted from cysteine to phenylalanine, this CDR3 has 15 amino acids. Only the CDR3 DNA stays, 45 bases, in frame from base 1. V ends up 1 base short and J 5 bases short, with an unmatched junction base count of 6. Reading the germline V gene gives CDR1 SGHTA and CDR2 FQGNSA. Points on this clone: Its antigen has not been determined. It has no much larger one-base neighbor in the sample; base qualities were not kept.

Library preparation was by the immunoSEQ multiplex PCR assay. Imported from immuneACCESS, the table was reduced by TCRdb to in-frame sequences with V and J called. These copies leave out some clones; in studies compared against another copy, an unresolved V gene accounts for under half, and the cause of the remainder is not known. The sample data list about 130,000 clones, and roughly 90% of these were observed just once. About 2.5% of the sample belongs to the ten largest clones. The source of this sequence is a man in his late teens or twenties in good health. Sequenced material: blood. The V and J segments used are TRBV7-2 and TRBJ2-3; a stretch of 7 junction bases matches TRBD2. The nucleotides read TGTGCCAGCAGCTTAGTCTGGCGGGAGCAAGATACGCAGTATTTT. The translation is CASSLVWREQDTQYF.